This entry features one T cell receptor beta chain sequence. Deletions cut 0 bases from V and 4 bases from J, with 12 bases between. This CDR3 contains 15 residues. Germline V lookup: CDR1 LGHNA, CDR2 YNFKEQ. The sample comes from a study of T-cell memory formation after mild COVID-19. About the research overall: The TCR clusters were mostly specific to one donor.

Constant-segment primers served in 5'RACE that generated TCR alpha and TCR beta cDNA libraries bearing sample barcodes and UMIs. TCRdb processed the 5' RACE reads anew with MiXCR; each CDR3 protein has one entry. Counted here are nearly 350,000 distinct CDR3 sequences, under 15% occurring once; the ten biggest clones make up about a fifth. Input material: PBMCs or a T cell subset sorted from them (not recorded which). This chain connects TRBV4-2 to TRBJ1-1; D remains unclear. This clonotype was sampled from a young man who had mild COVID-19 (a few samples of this study predate the infection). Cell type and time point are not known. Written as DNA, the CDR3 is TGTGCCAGCAGCCAAGAATGGGGTACGGGCACTGAAGCTTTCTTT. Translating gives CASSQEWGTGTEAFF.